This TCR beta chain came from a study of cytomegalovirus exposure and HLA in healthy donors. Overall study findings and caveats: Because they were indistinguishable, some V segments, including TRBV6-2 and TRBV6-3, were excluded.

Use of 60 Vbeta and 13 Jbeta primers characterized the PCR. The data were produced by immunoSEQ multiplex PCR, yet TCRdb's version contains in-frame clones alone and is incomplete. This sample has fewer than 250,000 clones, with roughly four fifths found just once. Germline V CDR1 and CDR2: SGHTA, FQGNSA. The CDR3 is made up of 13 amino acids. The ends were cut back, 5 bases at V and 3 bases at J, with 10 bases in the middle. This clone was recorded a few times. What it binds is not known. This chain connects TRBV7-2 to TRBJ1-1; perhaps TRBD1 as D (6 bases). Sample: PBMCs. The sequence came from a man in his forties in good health and CMV-seropositive. The CDR3 spells CASSIQGDTEAFF. The CDR3 coding sequence is TGTGCCAGCAGCATACAGGGAGACACTGAAGCTTTCTTT.